What follows is one TCR beta chain and its context. This record belongs to a study of shared clonotypes between healthy human individuals. Libraries were prepared by immunoSEQ multiplex PCR; TCRdb keeps only in-frame clonotypes and omits some of them. The data show approximately 700,000 clones, with around four fifths seen just once and 1.5% to 2% held by the top ten. Germline CDR1 is GTSNPN and CDR2 is SVGIG (reference sequence). V was trimmed by 4 bases and J by 6 bases, leaving 16 bases between them. This CDR3 comprises 13 residues. The receptor was isolated from a woman aged 25 to 39 in good health. V is TRBV30 and J is TRBJ2-7, with D perhaps TRBD1 (6 bases). The sequenced sample was memory CD4+ T cells sorted from blood. Subset of the sample: CD45RA-negative fraction. This CDR3 reads CAWMSGALTEQYF. CDR3 DNA sequence: TGTGCCTGGATGTCAGGGGCGCTTACCGAGCAGTACTTC.